The present entry profiles one T cell receptor beta chain with its context. Researchers used 5'RACE with constant-segment primers to make TCR alpha and TCR beta cDNA libraries that carry sample barcodes and UMIs. TCRdb itself ran the 5' RACE reads through MiXCR, one entry per CDR3 protein. The repertoire holds roughly 350,000 distinct CDR3 sequences, with approximately 14% as singletons. This sample is drawn from a study of T-cell memory formation after mild COVID-19. V was trimmed by 8 bases and J by 8 bases, leaving 18 bases between them. This CDR3 contains 13 residues. The V gene's germline CDR1 is SNHLY and CDR2 FYNNEI.

Material: PBMCs or a T cell subset sorted from them (not recorded which). This chain uses TRBV2 with TRBJ1-2, with unresolved D. The TCR sequence derives from a man aged 18 to 30 who had mild COVID-19 (a few samples of this study predate the infection). Cell type and time point are not known. The CDR3 loop reads CASSKEPLWGYTF. CDR3 coding DNA: TGTGCCAGCTCAAAGGAACCTCTATGGGGCTACACCTTC.